The 27 T cell receptor beta chains below all came from one sample that was sequenced in a study of type 1 regulatory T cells. TCRdb fed the reads into MiXCR, producing one record per CDR3 protein. This table holds some 90,000 distinct CDR3 sequences, roughly 31% found once. The sequencing sample was made of CD4+ T cells, either the whole sample or a sorted fraction (not recorded which). These receptors all come from a human donor in good health.

The rearrangement uses TRBV19 and TRBJ2-7, with 10 bases identical to TRBD1. With V trimmed by 2 bases and J by 5 bases, 3 bases remained unmatched. This CDR3 contains 14 residues. Germline CDR1 and CDR2: LNHDA and SQIVND (reference sequence). The CDR3: CASSIRQGANEQYF. In nucleotides, the CDR3 is TGTGCCAGTAGTATAAGACAGGGGGCCAACGAGCAGTACTTC.

The chain combines TRBV3-1 with TRBJ1-1; no clear D. Trimming removed 4 bases from V and 1 base from J, with 16 bases in between. The CDR3 is made up of 16 amino acids. Looked up from germline, CDR1 is LGHDT and CDR2 is YNNKEL (reference sequence). CDR3 nucleotides: TGTGCCAGCAGCCCGGGTAGCGGCAGACCGAACACTGAAGCTTTCTTT. Residues: CASSPGSGRPNTEAFF. The full variable domain, completed using reference TRBV3-1 and TRBJ1-1, is DTAVSQTPKYLVTQMGNDKSIKCEQNLGHDTMYWYKQDSKKFLKIMFSYNNKELIINETVPNRFSPKSPDKAHLNLHINSLELGDSAVYFCASSPGSGRPNTEAFFGQGTRLTVV.

The rearrangement uses TRBV30 and TRBJ2-3; D remains ambiguous. There are 13 residues in the CDR3. Germline CDR1 reads GTSNPN; CDR2 reads SVGIG (reference sequence). The CDR3 DNA reads as TGTGCTTTTCGCCTGGGGATCAGAGATACGCAGTATTTT. Amino acids: CAFRLGIRDTQYF.

The chain's CDR3 is CASSLVVQGNEQFF. CDR3 DNA sequence: TGCGCCAGCAGCTTGGTTGTTCAGGGGAATGAGCAGTTCTTC. V gene TRBV5-1 combines with J gene TRBJ2-1, with D maybe TRBD1 (6 bases). The CDR3 has 14 amino acids. Germline CDR1 and CDR2: SGHRS and YFSETQ. V gave up 0 bases and J gave up 7 bases, with 11 bases separating them. The full variable domain, its missing parts supplied by reference TRBV5-1 and TRBJ2-1, is KAGVTQTPRYLIKTRGQQVTLSCSPISGHRSVSWYQQTPGQGLQFLFEYFSETQRNKGNFPGRFSGRQFSNSRSEMNVSTLELGDSALYLCASSLVVQGNEQFFGPGTRLTVL.

This clonotype is a singleton in its sample. V gene TRBV9 combines with J gene TRBJ1-2, with D possibly matching TRBD1 (5 bases). Trimming cost V 0 bases and J 0 bases, with 9 bases left between them. Per the germline V gene, CDR1 is SGDLS and CDR2 is YYNGEE. The CDR3 totals 15 residues. Here the CDR3 DNA reads TGTGCCAGCAGCGTAGACGGGGGAACTAACTATGGCTACACCTTC. Protein product: CASSVDGGTNYGYTF.

CDR3 region: CASSESGINYEQYF. CDR3 sequence (DNA): TGCGCCAGCAGTGAGTCGGGGATTAACTACGAGCAGTACTTC. The chain is built from TRBV10-1 and TRBJ2-7; D gene unclear. Germline CDR1 reads WNHNN; CDR2 reads SYGVQD (reference sequence). The CDR3 sequence is 14 residues long. Trimming removed 0 bases from V and 3 bases from J, with 9 bases in between.

This clonotype was counted a few times. This sequence joins TRBV28 and TRBJ2-3; possibly TRBD1 for D (6 bases). The CDR3 is 15 residues long. Germline V lookup: CDR1 MDHEN, CDR2 SYDVKM. Trimming shortened V by 7 bases and J by 6 bases, and 20 bases separated the two germline ends. The CDR3 DNA reads as TGTGCCAGCACTTTCGATCAGGGGCTGTTGGATACGCAGTATTTT. Its protein product is CASTFDQGLLDTQYF.

CDR3 loop: CASSRGQGAVGYTF. In nucleotides, the CDR3 is TGTGCCAGCAGCCGGGGACAGGGGGCCGTTGGCTACACCTTC. The rearrangement uses TRBV11-2 and TRBJ1-2; 12 bases map to TRBD1. CDR1 and CDR2 from the germline V gene are SGHAT and FQNNGV. The CDR3 is made up of 14 amino acids. The trim removed 5 bases at V and 7 bases at J, leaving 5 bases unmatched.

This clonotype came up a few times. V and J are TRBV19 and TRBJ2-3, with D possibly being TRBD1 (6 bases). Germline V CDR1 and CDR2: LNHDA, SQIVND (reference sequence). Trimming stripped 2 bases from V and 6 bases from J, with 9 bases between. This CDR3 has 13 amino acids. The CDR3 nucleotides read TGTGCCAGTAGTATACAGGGGACCGATACGCAGTATTTT. As protein: CASSIQGTDTQYF.

This clonotype was seen only a few times. V gene TRBV3-1 combines with J gene TRBJ1-6; 7 bases align to TRBD1. Germline-derived CDR1 and CDR2 are LGHDT and YNNKEL (reference sequence). V lost 6 bases to trimming and J lost 4 bases; unmatched junction nucleotides: 6. This CDR3 has 15 amino acids. As DNA, the CDR3 is TGTGCCAGCAGTATGGGACAGCTATATAATTCACCCCTCCACTTT. Its protein is CASSMGQLYNSPLHF.

V gene TRBV5-1 combines with J gene TRBJ2-1; D is possibly TRBD2 (6 bases). Deletions cut 4 bases from V and 5 bases from J, with 13 bases between. The CDR3 length is 14 residues. Germline-derived CDR1 and CDR2 are SGHRS and YFSETQ. The CDR3 coding sequence is TGCGCCAGCAGCCCCGGGACTCACAACAATGAGCAGTTCTTC. Translation: CASSPGTHNNEQFF. Filled out from reference TRBV5-1 and TRBJ2-1, the complete variable domain reads KAGVTQTPRYLIKTRGQQVTLSCSPISGHRSVSWYQQTPGQGLQFLFEYFSETQRNKGNFPGRFSGRQFSNSRSEMNVSTLELGDSALYLCASSPGTHNNEQFFGPGTRLTVL.

V and J are TRBV27 and TRBJ1-1; 9 positions agree with TRBD1. The CDR3 totals 14 residues. With V trimmed by 6 bases and J by 3 bases, 5 bases remained unmatched. Germline V lookup: CDR1 MNHEY, CDR2 SMNVEV (reference sequence). In DNA form, the CDR3 reads TGTGCCAGCAGAGAAGGACAGGGGTACACTGAAGCTTTCTTT. This translates into CASREGQGYTEAFF.

The rearrangement joins TRBV3-1 to TRBJ2-1; the D is unclear. The CDR3 is 12 amino acids. Germline V gene lookup returns CDR1 LGHDT and CDR2 YNNKEL (reference sequence). The V end was cut by 5 bases, the J end by 6 bases, with 8 bases between. The CDR3 protein is CASSTPTNEQFF. In nucleotides, the CDR3 is TGTGCCAGCAGCACACCTACCAATGAGCAGTTCTTC.

Only a few counts were recorded for this clonotype. The chain combines TRBV5-1 with TRBJ2-3; either TRBD1 or TRBD2 may fit D (5 bases each). CDR3 length: 15 amino acids. The germline gives CDR1 SGHRS, CDR2 YFSETQ. V lost 4 bases to trimming and J lost 7 bases, with 19 bases between them. The CDR3 reads CASSLTGTGLYTQYF. In DNA form, the CDR3 reads TGCGCCAGCAGCCTAACCGGGACCGGGCTTTATACGCAGTATTTT.

V and J are TRBV18 and TRBJ1-6; D possibly corresponds to TRBD1 (6 bases). Germline CDR1 KGHSH, CDR2 LQKENI. Trimming took off 5 bases at V and 8 bases at J, with 16 bases between the two ends. This CDR3 is built from 15 residues. The CDR3 is CASSSATGTYSPLHF. CDR3 coding DNA: TGTGCCAGCTCATCAGCGACAGGAACCTATTCACCCCTCCACTTT.

With respect to this clonotype: One end of the junction is discordant with germline, which a read error may explain. J is TRBJ2-1 and V is TRBV2; TRBD2 aligns across 9 bases. The CDR3 totals 16 residues. Germline-derived CDR1 and CDR2 are SNHLY and FYNNEI. The CDR3 region has the DNA TGTGCCAGCAGTGAACAAACTAGCGGGTATTACAATAAGCAGTTCTTC. Its translation: CASSEQTSGYYNKQFF.

V is TRBV20-1 and J is TRBJ1-2; the match to TRBD1 covers 7 bases. The CDR3 totals 13 residues. After removal of 3 bases from V and 5 bases from J, the junction contained 6 bases not matched to a gene. The germline gives CDR1 DFQATT, CDR2 SNEGSKA (reference sequence). The CDR3 loop reads CSASEGASYGYTF. The CDR3 DNA reads TGCAGTGCTAGCGAGGGGGCGTCTTATGGCTACACCTTC.

This clonotype appeared a few times. This chain uses TRBV29-1 with TRBJ2-1; 10 bases match TRBD2. CDR1 SQVTM and CDR2 ANQGSEA come from the germline V gene. There are 14 residues in the CDR3. J gave up 6 bases and V 6 bases, and 8 bases lay outside the gene matches. CDR3 sequence (DNA): TGCAGCGTGGGGGGGGGACTAGCGACCAATGAGCAGTTCTTC. This encodes CSVGGGLATNEQFF.

J is TRBJ2-7 and V is TRBV23-1; the D call may be TRBD1 or TRBD2 (6 bases each). TRBV23-1 is labeled an ORF, and its function is uncertain. This CDR3 comprises 18 residues. V gave up 3 bases and J gave up 5 bases, with 26 bases separating them. CDR3 loop: CASSQGPFWGAKWNEQYF. CDR3 DNA: TGCGCCAGCAGTCAGGGCCCTTTCTGGGGGGCTAAGTGGAACGAGCAGTACTTC.

This clonotype occurred a few times. The germline gene is not matched at one end of the junction; a read error may be the cause. The V call is TRBV20-1, the J call TRBJ2-1; TRBD2 agrees at 9 bases. The germline V gene has CDR1 DFQATT and CDR2 SNEGSKA (reference sequence). CDR3 length: 12 amino acids. The DNA for the CDR3 is TGCAGTGCCAGAGGACTAGCGCGTGAGCAGTTCTTC. Translating gives CSARGLAREQFF.

The CDR3 loop reads CASSSRRINQPQHF. The DNA of the CDR3 is TGTGCCAGCAGCTCTAGACGGATCAATCAGCCCCAGCATTTT. The chain couples TRBV7-8 to TRBJ1-5; D ambiguous. Germline V gene sequence: CDR1 SGHVS, CDR2 FQNEAQ. V was shortened by 4 bases and J by 3 bases, with 10 bases between the two germline ends. The CDR3 has 14 amino acids.

The rearrangement links TRBV5-1 to TRBJ1-6, with 10 bases fitting TRBD1. The CDR3 contains 14 residues. Per germline, CDR1 SGHRS and CDR2 YFSETQ. V trimming: 3 bases; J trimming: 8 bases; junction bases outside the gene matches: 2. This chain's CDR3 is CASSSGTGDSPLHF. CDR3 sequence (DNA): TGCGCCAGCAGCTCCGGGACAGGGGATTCACCCCTCCACTTT. Drawing the rest from reference TRBV5-1 and TRBJ1-6, the complete variable domain is KAGVTQTPRYLIKTRGQQVTLSCSPISGHRSVSWYQQTPGQGLQFLFEYFSETQRNKGNFPGRFSGRQFSNSRSEMNVSTLELGDSALYLCASSSGTGDSPLHFGNGTRLTVT.

The chain joins TRBV13 to TRBJ2-2; weak D call: TRBD2 (5 bases). The CDR3 runs to 16 residues. Looked up from germline, CDR1 is PRHDT and CDR2 is FYEKMQ (reference sequence). Trimming removed 4 bases from V and 4 bases from J, with 16 bases in between. CDR3 residues: CASSSEARVGTGELFF. The CDR3 coding sequence is TGTGCCAGCAGCTCGGAGGCTAGAGTTGGCACCGGGGAGCTGTTTTTT.

This sequence joins TRBV14 and TRBJ2-2; D possibly matches TRBD1 or TRBD2 (5 bases each). The germline V gene encodes CDR1 SGHDN and CDR2 FVKESK. Trimming took 4 bases from V and 0 from J, leaving 6 bases between them. This CDR3 contains 14 residues. CDR3 DNA sequence: TGTGCCAGCAGCCGGGACGCGAACACCGGGGAGCTGTTTTTT. It yields the protein CASSRDANTGELFF.

The chain uses TRBV11-1 and TRBJ2-1; D is unclear. Per germline, CDR1 SGHAT and CDR2 FQDESV (reference sequence). There are 11 residues in the CDR3. V lost 5 bases and J 9 bases, leaving 8 bases between the germline ends. CDR3 DNA sequence: TGTGCCAGCAGCGGGGAAGGTGAGCAGTTCTTC. Protein sequence: CASSGEGEQFF.

The chain recombines TRBV20-1 with TRBJ2-1; 13 bases fit TRBD2. V lost 5 bases and J lost 6; bases outside the gene matches: 1. Germline loops: CDR1 DFQATT, CDR2 SNEGSKA (reference sequence). The CDR3 covers 13 residues. This CDR3 reads CSAWTSGSNEQFF. Written as DNA, the CDR3 is TGCAGTGCTTGGACTAGCGGGAGCAATGAGCAGTTCTTC.

J is TRBJ2-1 and V is TRBV29-1; D call uncertain. This CDR3 comprises 12 residues. Trimming cost V 7 bases and J 8 bases, with 15 bases left between them. Germline V gene sequence: CDR1 SQVTM, CDR2 ANQGSEA. CDR3 in amino acids: CSGELRRHEQFF. Written as DNA, the CDR3 is TGCAGCGGAGAGCTACGTCGGCATGAGCAGTTCTTC.